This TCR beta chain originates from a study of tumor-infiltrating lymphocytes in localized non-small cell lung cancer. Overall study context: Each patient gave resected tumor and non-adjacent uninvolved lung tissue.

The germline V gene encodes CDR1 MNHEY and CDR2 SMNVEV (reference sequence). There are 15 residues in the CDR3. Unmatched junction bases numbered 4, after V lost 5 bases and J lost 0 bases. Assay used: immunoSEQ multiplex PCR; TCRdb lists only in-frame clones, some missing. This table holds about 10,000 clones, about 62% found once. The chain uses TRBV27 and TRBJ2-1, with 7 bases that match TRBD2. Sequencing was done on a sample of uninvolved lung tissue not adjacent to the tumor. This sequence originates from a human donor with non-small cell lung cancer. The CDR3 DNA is TGTGCCAGCAGTGCAGCGGGGAACTCCTACAATGAGCAGTTCTTC. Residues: CASSAAGNSYNEQFF.